This T cell receptor beta chain was identified in a study of T cell responses to AZD1222 COVID-19 vaccine. Whole-study findings and limits: Donors were largely white British and mainly female; clonal diversity was possibly underestimated. A rise in Spike-specific TCR breadth and depth followed two AZD1222 doses.

This clone was seen a handful of times. Its cognate antigen is unknown. Profiling relied on immunoSEQ multiplex PCR, and the TCRdb table lists in-frame clones only, not all of them. The table has more than 100,000 clones, approximately 90% seen once. The CDR3 contains 13 residues. Deletions cut 6 bases from V and 2 bases from J, with 10 bases between. In germline, CDR1 is MDHEN, CDR2 SYDVKM. This sample comprised peripheral blood, obtained on day 0 of AZD1222 vaccination. This clonotype was sampled from an adult in good health. The chain employs TRBV28 and TRBJ1-1; D unresolved. The CDR3 sequence is CASRLGLNTEAFF. Written as DNA, the CDR3 is TGTGCCAGCAGGCTGGGCCTTAACACTGAAGCTTTCTTT. Using reference TRBV28 and TRBJ1-1 for the parts outside the CDR3, the full variable domain is DVKVTQSSRYLVKRTGEKVFLECVQDMDHENMFWYRQDPGLGLRLIYFSYDVKMKEKGDIPEGYSVSREKKERFSLILESASTNQTSMYLCASRLGLNTEAFFGQGTRLTVV.